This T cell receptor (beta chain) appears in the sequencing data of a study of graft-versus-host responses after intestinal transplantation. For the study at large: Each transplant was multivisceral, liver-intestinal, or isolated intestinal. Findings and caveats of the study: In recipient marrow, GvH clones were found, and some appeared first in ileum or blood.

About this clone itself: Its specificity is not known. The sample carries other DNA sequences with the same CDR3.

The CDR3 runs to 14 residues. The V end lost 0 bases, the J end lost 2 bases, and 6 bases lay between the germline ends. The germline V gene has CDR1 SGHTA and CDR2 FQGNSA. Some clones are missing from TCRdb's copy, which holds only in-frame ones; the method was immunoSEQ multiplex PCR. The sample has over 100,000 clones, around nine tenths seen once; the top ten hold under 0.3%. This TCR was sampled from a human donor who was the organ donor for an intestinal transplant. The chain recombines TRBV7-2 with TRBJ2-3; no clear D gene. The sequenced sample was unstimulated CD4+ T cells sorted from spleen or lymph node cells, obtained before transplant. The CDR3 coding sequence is TGTGCCAGCAGCTTAGCTGGCCCCACAGATACGCAGTATTTT. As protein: CASSLAGPTDTQYF.